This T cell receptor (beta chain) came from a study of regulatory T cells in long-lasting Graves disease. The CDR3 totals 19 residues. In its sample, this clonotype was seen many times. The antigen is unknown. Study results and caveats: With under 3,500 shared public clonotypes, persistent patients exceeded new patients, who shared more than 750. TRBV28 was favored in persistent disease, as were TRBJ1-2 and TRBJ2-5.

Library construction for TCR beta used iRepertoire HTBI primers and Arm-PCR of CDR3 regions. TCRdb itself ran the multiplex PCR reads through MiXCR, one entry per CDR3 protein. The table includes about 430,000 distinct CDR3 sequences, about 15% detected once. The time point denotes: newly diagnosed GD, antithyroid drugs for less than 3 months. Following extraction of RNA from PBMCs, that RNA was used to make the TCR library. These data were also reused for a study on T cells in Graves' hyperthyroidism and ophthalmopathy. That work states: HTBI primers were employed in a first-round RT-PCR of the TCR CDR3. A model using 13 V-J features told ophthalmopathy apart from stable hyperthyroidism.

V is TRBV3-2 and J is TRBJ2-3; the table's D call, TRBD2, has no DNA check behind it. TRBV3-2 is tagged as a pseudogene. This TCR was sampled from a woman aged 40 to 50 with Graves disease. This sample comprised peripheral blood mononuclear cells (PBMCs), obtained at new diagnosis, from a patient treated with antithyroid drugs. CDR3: CASSQDSVRLAGVGDTQYF. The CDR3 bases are TGTGCCAGCAGCCAAGATTCGGTGAGACTAGCGGGAGTAGGAGATACGCAGTATTTT.